One and the same sample provided the 20 T cell receptor beta chains below, sequenced in a study of CD8 T cells in Susac syndrome. With random hexamers, about 0.45 to 1 ug RNA was reverse transcribed. MiXCR was run by TCRdb on the immunoSEQ multiplex PCR reads, yielding one entry per CDR3 protein. The sample lists under 200,000 distinct CDR3 sequences; over 85% were seen once. Sequenced: CD4+ T cells from PBMCs. These TCRs come from a human donor in good health.

The chain recombines TRBV7-9 with TRBJ2-3; D is uncertain. This CDR3 is built from 14 residues. Germline CDR1 reads SEHNR; CDR2 reads FQNEAQ (reference sequence). The germline V and J ends were trimmed by 8 bases and 1 base, with 13 bases remaining between them. The CDR3 spells CASGVQERTDTQYF. The CDR3 DNA follows: TGTGCCAGCGGGGTCCAGGAACGCACAGATACGCAGTATTTT.

V gene TRBV11-2 combines with J gene TRBJ1-2; D gene ambiguous. Germline loops: CDR1 SGHAT, CDR2 FQNNGV. The CDR3 length is 12 residues. Trimming stripped 1 base from V and 7 bases from J, with 7 bases between. CDR3 sequence: CASSLVSGGYTF. The CDR3 DNA reads TGTGCCAGCAGCTTAGTCTCGGGTGGCTACACCTTC.

The rearrangement uses TRBV18 and TRBJ1-3; no clear D. Germline CDR1 is KGHSH and CDR2 is LQKENI. V lost 6 bases and J lost 1, with 13 bases in between. The CDR3 covers 15 residues. CDR3 nucleotides: TGTGCCAGCTCCCCCGGAGGGTCGTCTGGAAACACCATATATTTT. This translates into CASSPGGSSGNTIYF.

This chain connects TRBV28 to TRBJ2-7; 7 positions agree with TRBD1. The V gene's germline CDR1 is MDHEN and CDR2 SYDVKM. Trimming removed 6 bases from V and 7 bases from J; junction bases left unmatched: 6. The CDR3 totals 12 residues. In nucleotides, the CDR3 is TGTGCCAGCAGCTCCGGGACAGAGGAGCAGTACGTC. It specifies CASSSGTEEQYV.

The J gene is TRBJ2-1, the V gene TRBV2; 10 nucleotides line up with TRBD1. Trimming at V came to 7 bases and at J to 6 bases, leaving 9 bases not matched to a gene. Germline V gives CDR1 SNHLY, CDR2 FYNNEI. The CDR3 sequence is 15 residues long. The CDR3 DNA follows: TGTGCCAGCACCACGGACAGGGGGGGAGGCAATGAGCAGTTCTTC. Protein product: CASTTDRGGGNEQFF.

The chain combines TRBV3-1 with TRBJ2-5, with D unclear. Trimming pared 0 bases from V and 5 bases from J, leaving 7 bases between. Germline assignment: CDR1 LGHDT and CDR2 YNNKEL (reference sequence). CDR3 length: 13 residues. The CDR3 nucleotides are TGTGCCAGCAGCCAAGAGTTGTTCGAGACCCAGTACTTC. Its protein product is CASSQELFETQYF.

The chain joins TRBV21-1 to TRBJ2-7; the tabulated D call, TRBD1, remains unverified against the DNA. TRBV21-1 is annotated as a pseudogene. This CDR3 contains 16 residues. CDR3 DNA: TGTGCCAGCAGCAAAGAACCGGGGAACACTTACTACGAGCAGTACGTC. Translated, it gives CASSKEPGNTYYEQYV.

This sequence joins TRBV12-3 or TRBV12-4 and TRBJ2-5; either TRBD1 or TRBD2 may supply D (5 bases each). Trimming took off 5 bases at V and 5 bases at J, with 12 bases between the two ends. This CDR3 comprises 13 residues. The chain's CDR3 is CASSPGLLETQYF. As DNA, the CDR3 is TGTGCCAGCAGTCCGGGGCTGTTGGAGACCCAGTACTTC.

The genes are TRBV12-3 or TRBV12-4 and TRBJ1-2; D is possibly TRBD1 (5 bases). The CDR3 consists of 13 residues. V lost 6 bases and J 6 bases, leaving 14 bases between the germline ends. The CDR3 DNA reads TGTGCCAGCAGAAGGGACCCCTCGGATGGCTACACCTTC. Protein product: CASRRDPSDGYTF.

This chain links TRBV20-1 with TRBJ2-7, with a weak D call TRBD2 (5 bases). Trimming left V 5 bases short and J 0 bases short, with 11 bases between. The CDR3 is 13 residues long. Germline V CDR1 and CDR2: DFQATT, SNEGSKA (reference sequence). This CDR3 reads CSALGRDSYEQYF. CDR3 in DNA: TGCAGTGCTTTAGGACGGGACTCCTACGAGCAGTACTTC.

The rearrangement links TRBV29-1 to TRBJ2-4, with 8 bases identical to TRBD2. V trimming: 6 bases; J trimming: 6 bases; junction bases outside the gene matches: 10. Germline lookup yields CDR1 SQVTM and CDR2 ANQGSEA. The CDR3 sequence is 14 residues long. CDR3 DNA sequence: TGCAGCGTCCAAGTGGGGACTAGGGGAAACATTCAGTACTTC. Protein sequence: CSVQVGTRGNIQYF.

The chain has TRBV29-1 and TRBJ2-5, with D perhaps TRBD1 (6 bases). Trimming left V 6 bases short and J 4 bases short, with 15 bases between. The germline V gene has CDR1 SQVTM and CDR2 ANQGSEA. CDR3 length equals 13 residues. The CDR3 sequence is CSVAGTRGETQYF. The DNA for the CDR3 is TGCAGCGTGGCCGGGACACGGGGAGAGACCCAGTACTTC.

The gene calls are TRBV14 and TRBJ2-1; TRBD2 matches at 8 bases. Losses at the gene ends were 3 bases for V and 9 bases for J; bases not matched to a gene: 4. CDR3 length: 13 amino acids. CDR1 and CDR2 from the germline V gene are SGHDN and FVKESK. Here the CDR3 reads CASSQERGREQFF. The CDR3 nucleotides are TGTGCCAGCAGCCAGGAGCGGGGGCGTGAGCAGTTCTTC.

This clonotype showed up just once. The V gene is TRBV9, the J gene TRBJ1-1, with unresolved D. Deletions cut 4 bases from V and 2 bases from J, with 12 bases between. Looked up from germline, CDR1 is SGDLS and CDR2 is YYNGEE. The CDR3 has 14 residues. The CDR3 sequence is CASSPISDNTEAFF. Written as DNA, the CDR3 is TGTGCCAGCAGCCCCATTTCGGATAACACTGAAGCTTTCTTT.

Details on this clonotype: Mismatch with germline at one junction end may stem from a read error. The V and J genes are TRBV7-7 and TRBJ2-1, with 9 nucleotides matching TRBD2. The CDR3 has 13 residues. In germline, CDR1 is SSHAT, CDR2 FNYEAQ (reference sequence). The CDR3 sequence: CASSLAGEGPQFF. The CDR3 bases are TGTGCTAGCAGCTTAGCGGGGGAGGGGCCGCAGTTCTTC.

The V gene is TRBV6-2 or TRBV6-3, the J gene TRBJ2-7, with 11 positions matching TRBD2. Trimming removed 2 bases from V and 5 bases from J; junction bases left unmatched: 5. The V gene's germline CDR1 is MNHEY and CDR2 SVGEGT. CDR3 length equals 15 residues. As DNA, the CDR3 is TGTGCCAGCAGTTACCCTAGCGGGAGGACCCACGAGCAGTACGTC. Translating gives CASSYPSGRTHEQYV.

V and J are TRBV18 and TRBJ1-2; D is undetermined. CDR1 and CDR2 from the germline V gene are KGHSH and LQKENI. V lost 6 bases and J lost 4, with 18 bases in between. The CDR3 contains 15 residues. CDR3 amino acids: CASSQTAPPGYGYTF. As DNA, the CDR3 is TGTGCCAGCTCTCAAACAGCTCCTCCGGGCTATGGCTACACCTTC.

This clonotype was detected only a few times. V usage is TRBV7-2 and J usage is TRBJ2-7; D not certain. V was shortened by 0 bases and J by 6 bases, with 9 bases between the two germline ends. Germline V CDR1 and CDR2: SGHTA, FQGNSA. The CDR3 covers 13 residues. This CDR3 reads CASSLAVGIEQYF. As DNA, the CDR3 is TGTGCCAGCAGCTTAGCCGTTGGGATCGAGCAGTACTTC. Together with reference TRBV7-2 and TRBJ2-7, the CDR3 gives the full variable domain: GAGVSQSPSNKVTEKGKDVELRCDPISGHTALYWYRQSLGQGLEFLIYFQGNSAPDKSGLPSDRFSAERTGGSVSTLTIQRTQQEDSAVYLCASSLAVGIEQYFGPGTRLTVT.

The chain couples TRBV20-1 to TRBJ2-7; weak D call: TRBD1 (6 bases). The CDR3 consists of 13 residues. V shed 6 bases and J shed 6 bases, with 18 bases lying between them. Germline V CDR1 and CDR2: DFQATT, SNEGSKA (reference sequence). The CDR3 DNA is TGCAGTGCCGGCTTAAACAGGGACGGCGAGCAGTACGTC. Translated: CSAGLNRDGEQYV.

The rearrangement uses TRBV15 and TRBJ2-3; TRBD2 matches at 8 bases. The germline gives CDR1 LNHNV, CDR2 YYDKDF (reference sequence). The CDR3 totals 16 residues. Unmatched junction bases numbered 5, after V lost 0 bases and J lost 3 bases. CDR3 in amino acids: CATSRDGGLATDTQYF. CDR3 DNA: TGTGCCACCAGCAGAGATGGCGGACTAGCTACAGATACGCAGTATTTT.